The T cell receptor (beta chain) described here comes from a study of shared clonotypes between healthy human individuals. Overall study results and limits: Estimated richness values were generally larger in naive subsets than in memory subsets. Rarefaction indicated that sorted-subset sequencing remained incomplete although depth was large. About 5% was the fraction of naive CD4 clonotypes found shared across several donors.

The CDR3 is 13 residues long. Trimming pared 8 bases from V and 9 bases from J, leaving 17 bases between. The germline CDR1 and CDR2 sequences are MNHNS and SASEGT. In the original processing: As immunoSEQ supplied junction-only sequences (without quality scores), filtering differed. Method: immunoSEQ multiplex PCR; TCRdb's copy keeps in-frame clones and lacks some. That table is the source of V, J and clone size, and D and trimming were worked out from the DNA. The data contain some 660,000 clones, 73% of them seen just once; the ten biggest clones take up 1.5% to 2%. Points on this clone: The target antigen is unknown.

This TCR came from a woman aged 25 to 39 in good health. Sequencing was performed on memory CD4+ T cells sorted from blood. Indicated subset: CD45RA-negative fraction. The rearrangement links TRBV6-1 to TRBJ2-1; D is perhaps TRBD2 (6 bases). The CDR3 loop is CASGLFVESEQFF. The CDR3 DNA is TGTGCCAGCGGACTATTTGTCGAGAGTGAGCAGTTCTTC.